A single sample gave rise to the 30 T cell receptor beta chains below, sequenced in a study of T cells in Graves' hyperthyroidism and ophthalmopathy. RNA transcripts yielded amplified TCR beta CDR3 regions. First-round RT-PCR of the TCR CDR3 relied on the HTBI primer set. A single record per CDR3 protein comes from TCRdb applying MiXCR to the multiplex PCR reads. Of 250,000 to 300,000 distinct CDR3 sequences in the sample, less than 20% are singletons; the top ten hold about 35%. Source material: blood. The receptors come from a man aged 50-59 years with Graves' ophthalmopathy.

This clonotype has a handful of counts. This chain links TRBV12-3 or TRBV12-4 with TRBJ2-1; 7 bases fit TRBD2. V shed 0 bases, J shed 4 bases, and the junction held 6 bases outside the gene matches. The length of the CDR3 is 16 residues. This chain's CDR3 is CASSLAGGPRYNEQFF. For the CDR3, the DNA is TGTGCCAGCAGTTTAGCGGGAGGGCCGAGGTACAATGAGCAGTTCTTC.

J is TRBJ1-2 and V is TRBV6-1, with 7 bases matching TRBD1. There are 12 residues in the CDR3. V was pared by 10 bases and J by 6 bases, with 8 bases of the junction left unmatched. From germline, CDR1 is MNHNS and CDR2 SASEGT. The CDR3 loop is CATKTGTDGYTF. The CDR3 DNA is TGTGCCACCAAGACCGGGACAGATGGCTACACCTTC.

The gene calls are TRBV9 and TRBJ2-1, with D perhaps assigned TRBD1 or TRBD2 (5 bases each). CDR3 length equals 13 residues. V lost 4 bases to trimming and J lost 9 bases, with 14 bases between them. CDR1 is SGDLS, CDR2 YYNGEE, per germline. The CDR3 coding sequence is TGTGCCAGCAGCCCCCGGGACGGCTTTGAGCAGTTCTTC. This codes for CASSPRDGFEQFF. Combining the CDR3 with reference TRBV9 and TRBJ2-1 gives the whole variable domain DSGVTQTPKHLITATGQRVTLRCSPRSGDLSVYWYQQSLDQGLQFLIQYYNGEERAKGNILERFSAQQFPDLHSELNLSSLELGDSALYFCASSPRDGFEQFFGPGTRLTVL.

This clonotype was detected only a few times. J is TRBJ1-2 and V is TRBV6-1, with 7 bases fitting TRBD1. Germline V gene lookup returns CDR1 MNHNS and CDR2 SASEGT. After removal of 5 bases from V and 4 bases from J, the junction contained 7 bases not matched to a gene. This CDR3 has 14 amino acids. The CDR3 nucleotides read TGTGCCAGCAGTCCCCCGGACAGGAGCTATGGCTACACCTTC. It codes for CASSPPDRSYGYTF.

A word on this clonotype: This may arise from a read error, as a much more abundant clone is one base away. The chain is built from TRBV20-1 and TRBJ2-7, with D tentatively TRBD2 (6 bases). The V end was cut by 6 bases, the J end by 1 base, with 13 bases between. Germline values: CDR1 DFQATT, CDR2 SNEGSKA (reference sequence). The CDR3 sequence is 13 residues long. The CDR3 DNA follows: TGCAGTGCCCCGGGACGGGAGTCCTACGAGCAGTACTTC. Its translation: CSAPGRESYEQYF.

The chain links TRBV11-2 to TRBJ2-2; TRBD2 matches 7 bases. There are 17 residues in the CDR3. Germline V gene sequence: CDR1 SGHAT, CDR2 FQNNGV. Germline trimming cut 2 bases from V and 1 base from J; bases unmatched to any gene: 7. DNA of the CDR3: TGTGCCAGCAGCTTAAACTTAGCGGGTCGGAACACCGGGGAGCTGTTTTTT. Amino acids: CASSLNLAGRNTGELFF.

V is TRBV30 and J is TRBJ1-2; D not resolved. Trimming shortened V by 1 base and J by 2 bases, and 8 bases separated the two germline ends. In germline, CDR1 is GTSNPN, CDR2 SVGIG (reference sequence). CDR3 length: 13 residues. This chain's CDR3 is CAWSGLGNYGYTF. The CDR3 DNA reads TGTGCCTGGAGTGGGTTAGGGAACTATGGCTACACCTTC.

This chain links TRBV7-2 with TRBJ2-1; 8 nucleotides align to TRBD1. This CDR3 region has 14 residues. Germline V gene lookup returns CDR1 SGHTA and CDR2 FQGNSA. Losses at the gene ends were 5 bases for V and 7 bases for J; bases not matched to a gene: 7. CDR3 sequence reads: CASSTRQGWNEQFF. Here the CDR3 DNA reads TGTGCCAGCAGCACCCGACAGGGGTGGAATGAGCAGTTCTTC.

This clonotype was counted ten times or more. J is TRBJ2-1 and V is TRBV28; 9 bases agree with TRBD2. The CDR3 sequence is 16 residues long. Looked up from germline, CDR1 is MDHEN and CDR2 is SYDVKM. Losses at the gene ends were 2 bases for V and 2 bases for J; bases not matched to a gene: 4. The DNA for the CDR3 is TGTGCCAGCAGTTTAGGGCTAGCGGGGCCCTACAATGAGCAGTTCTTC. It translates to CASSLGLAGPYNEQFF.

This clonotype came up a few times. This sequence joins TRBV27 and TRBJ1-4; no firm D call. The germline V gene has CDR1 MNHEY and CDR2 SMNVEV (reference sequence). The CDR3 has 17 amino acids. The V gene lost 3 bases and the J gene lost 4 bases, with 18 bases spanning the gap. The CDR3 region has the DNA TGTGCCAGCAGTTTGGAACGAAGTTATGTTGGTAATGAAAAACTGTTTTTT. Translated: CASSLERSYVGNEKLFF.

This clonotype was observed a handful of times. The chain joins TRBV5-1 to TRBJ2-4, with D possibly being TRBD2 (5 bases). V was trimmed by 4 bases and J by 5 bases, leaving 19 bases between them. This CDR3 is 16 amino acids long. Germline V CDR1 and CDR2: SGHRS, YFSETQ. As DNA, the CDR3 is TGCGCCAGCAGCCCGCTCCCGAGTGGAGGAGAAAACATTCAGTACTTC. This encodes CASSPLPSGGENIQYF. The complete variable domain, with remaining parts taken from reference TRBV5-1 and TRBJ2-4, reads KAGVTQTPRYLIKTRGQQVTLSCSPISGHRSVSWYQQTPGQGLQFLFEYFSETQRNKGNFPGRFSGRQFSNSRSEMNVSTLELGDSALYLCASSPLPSGGENIQYFGAGTRLSVL.

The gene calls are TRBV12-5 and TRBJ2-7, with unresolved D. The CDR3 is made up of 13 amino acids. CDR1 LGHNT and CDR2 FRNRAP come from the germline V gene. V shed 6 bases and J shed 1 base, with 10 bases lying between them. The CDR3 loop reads CASGPPDSYEQYF. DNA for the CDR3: TGTGCTAGTGGCCCCCCTGATTCCTACGAGCAGTACTTC.

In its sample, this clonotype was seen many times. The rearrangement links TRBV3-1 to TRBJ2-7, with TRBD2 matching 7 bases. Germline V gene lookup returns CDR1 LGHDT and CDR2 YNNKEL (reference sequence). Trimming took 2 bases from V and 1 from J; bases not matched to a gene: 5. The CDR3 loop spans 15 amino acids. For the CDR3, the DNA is TGTGCCAGCAGCCAATGGCGGGAGAGGTCCTACGAGCAGTACTTC. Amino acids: CASSQWRERSYEQYF.

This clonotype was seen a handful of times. CDR3 bases: TGTGCCAGTAGTATATGGGGTAATAGCAATCAGCCCCAGCATTTT. It codes for CASSIWGNSNQPQHF. The chain uses TRBV19 and TRBJ1-5, with D hard to call. The CDR3 spans 15 residues. The germline gives CDR1 LNHDA, CDR2 SQIVND (reference sequence). V lost 2 bases and J lost 0, with 8 bases in between.

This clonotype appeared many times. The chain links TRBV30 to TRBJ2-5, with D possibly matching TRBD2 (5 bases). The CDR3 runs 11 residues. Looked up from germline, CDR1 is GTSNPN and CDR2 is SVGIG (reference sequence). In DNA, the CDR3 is TGTGGAGCGGTCAGCCAAGAGACCCAGTACTTC. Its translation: CGAVSQETQYF.

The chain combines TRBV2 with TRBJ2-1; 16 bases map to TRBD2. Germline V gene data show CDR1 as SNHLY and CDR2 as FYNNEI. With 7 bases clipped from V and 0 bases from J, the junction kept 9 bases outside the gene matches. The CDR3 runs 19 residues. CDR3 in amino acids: CASKPGLAGGRSSYNEQFF. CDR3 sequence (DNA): TGTGCCAGCAAACCGGGACTAGCGGGAGGGCGGAGCTCCTACAATGAGCAGTTCTTC.

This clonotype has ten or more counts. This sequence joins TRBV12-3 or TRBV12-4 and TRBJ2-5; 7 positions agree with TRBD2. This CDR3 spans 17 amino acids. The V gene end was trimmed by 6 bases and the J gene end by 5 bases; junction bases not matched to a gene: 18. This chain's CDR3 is CASSPGNLGGGGETQYF. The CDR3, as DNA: TGTGCCAGCAGCCCAGGGAACCTAGGCGGGGGTGGGGAGACCCAGTACTTC.

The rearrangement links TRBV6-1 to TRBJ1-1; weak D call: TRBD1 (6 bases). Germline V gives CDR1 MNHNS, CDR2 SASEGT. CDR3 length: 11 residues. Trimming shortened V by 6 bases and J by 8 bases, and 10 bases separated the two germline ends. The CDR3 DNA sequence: TGTGCCAGCAGGTACCAGGGGGAAGCTTTCTTT. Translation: CASRYQGEAFF.

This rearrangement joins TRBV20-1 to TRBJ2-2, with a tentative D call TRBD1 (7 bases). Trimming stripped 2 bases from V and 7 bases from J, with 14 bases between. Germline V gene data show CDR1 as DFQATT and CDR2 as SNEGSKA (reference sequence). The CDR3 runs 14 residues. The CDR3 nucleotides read TGCAGTGCTAGACAAGGGGGCGGGATCGGGGAGCTGTTTTTT. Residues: CSARQGGGIGELFF.

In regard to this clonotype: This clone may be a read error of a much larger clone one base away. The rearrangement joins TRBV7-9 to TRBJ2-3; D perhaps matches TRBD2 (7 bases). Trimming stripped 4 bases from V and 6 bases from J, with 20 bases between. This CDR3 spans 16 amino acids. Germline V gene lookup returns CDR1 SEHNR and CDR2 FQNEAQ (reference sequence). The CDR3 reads CASSSMGSGGADTQYF. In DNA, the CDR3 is TGTGCCAGCAGCTCGATGGGTTCGGGGGGCGCCGATACGCAGTATTTT.

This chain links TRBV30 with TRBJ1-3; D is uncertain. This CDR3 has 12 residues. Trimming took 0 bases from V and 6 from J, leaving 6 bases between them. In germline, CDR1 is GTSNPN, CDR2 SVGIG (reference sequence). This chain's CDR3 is CAWSVSANTIYF. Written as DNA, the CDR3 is TGTGCCTGGAGTGTTTCGGCAAACACCATATATTTT.

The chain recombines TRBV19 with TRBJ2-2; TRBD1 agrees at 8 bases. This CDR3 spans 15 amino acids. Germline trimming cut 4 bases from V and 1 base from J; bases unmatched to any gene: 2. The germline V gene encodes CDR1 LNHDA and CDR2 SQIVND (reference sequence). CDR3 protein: CASSTGTGNTGELFF. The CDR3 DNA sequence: TGTGCCAGTAGTACCGGGACAGGGAACACCGGGGAGCTGTTTTTT. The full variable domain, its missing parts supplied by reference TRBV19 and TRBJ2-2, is DGGITQSPKYLFRKEGQNVTLSCEQNLNHDAMYWYRQDPGQGLRLIYYSQIVNDFQKGDIAEGYSVSREKKESFPLTVTSAQKNPTAFYLCASSTGTGNTGELFFGEGSRLTVL.

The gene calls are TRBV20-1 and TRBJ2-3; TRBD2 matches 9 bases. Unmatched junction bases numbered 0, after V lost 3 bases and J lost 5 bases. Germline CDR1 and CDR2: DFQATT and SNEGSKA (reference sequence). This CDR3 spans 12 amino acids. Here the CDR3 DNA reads TGCAGTGCTAGGACTAGCGGAGATACGCAGTATTTT. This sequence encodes CSARTSGDTQYF.

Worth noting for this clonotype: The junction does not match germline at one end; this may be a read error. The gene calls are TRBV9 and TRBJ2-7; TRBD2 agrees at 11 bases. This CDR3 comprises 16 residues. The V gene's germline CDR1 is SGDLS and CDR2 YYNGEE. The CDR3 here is CASSAGTSGKGYEQCF. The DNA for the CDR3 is TGTGCCAGCAGCGCCGGGACTAGCGGAAAAGGCTACGAGCAGTGCTTC. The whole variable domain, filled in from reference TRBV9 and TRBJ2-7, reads DSGVTQTPKHLITATGQRVTLRCSPRSGDLSVYWYQQSLDQGLQFLIQYYNGEERAKGNILERFSAQQFPDLHSELNLSSLELGDSALYFCASSAGTSGKGYEQCFGPGTRLTVT.

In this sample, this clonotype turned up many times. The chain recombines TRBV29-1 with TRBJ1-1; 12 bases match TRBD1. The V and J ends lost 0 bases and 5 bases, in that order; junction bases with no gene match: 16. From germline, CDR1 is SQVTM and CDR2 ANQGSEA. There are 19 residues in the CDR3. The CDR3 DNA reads TGCAGCGTTGAAGATCCCTCTGTCCCGGGACAGGGGGCGCGGACTGAAGCTTTCTTT. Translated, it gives CSVEDPSVPGQGARTEAFF.

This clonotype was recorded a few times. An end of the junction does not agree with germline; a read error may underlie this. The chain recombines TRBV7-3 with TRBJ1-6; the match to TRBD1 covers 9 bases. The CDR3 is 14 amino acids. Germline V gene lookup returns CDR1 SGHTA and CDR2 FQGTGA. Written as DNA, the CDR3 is TGTGCCAACAGCGCCGGGACAGGGAATTCACCCCTCCACTTT. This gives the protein CANSAGTGNSPLHF.

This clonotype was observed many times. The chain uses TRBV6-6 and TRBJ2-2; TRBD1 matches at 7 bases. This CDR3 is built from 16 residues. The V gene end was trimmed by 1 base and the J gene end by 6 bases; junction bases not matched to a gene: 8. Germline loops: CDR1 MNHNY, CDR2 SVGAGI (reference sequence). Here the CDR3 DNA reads TGTGCCAGCAGTTACTACGGGACAGCTGAACCCGGGGAGCTGTTTTTT. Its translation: CASSYYGTAEPGELFF.

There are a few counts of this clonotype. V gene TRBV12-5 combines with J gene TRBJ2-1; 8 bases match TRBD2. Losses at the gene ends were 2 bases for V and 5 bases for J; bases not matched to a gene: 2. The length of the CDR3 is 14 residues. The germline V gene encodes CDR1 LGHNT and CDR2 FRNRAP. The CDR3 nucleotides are TGTGCTAGTGGTTTGTACGGGAGGGACAATGAGCAGTTCTTC. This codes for CASGLYGRDNEQFF.

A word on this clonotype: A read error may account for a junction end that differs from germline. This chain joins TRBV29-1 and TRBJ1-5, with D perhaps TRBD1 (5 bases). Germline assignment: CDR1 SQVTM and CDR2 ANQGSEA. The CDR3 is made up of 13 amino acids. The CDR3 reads CSAAGTENRPQHF. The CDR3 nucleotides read TGCAGCGCTGCCGGGACGGAAAATCGGCCCCAGCATTTT.

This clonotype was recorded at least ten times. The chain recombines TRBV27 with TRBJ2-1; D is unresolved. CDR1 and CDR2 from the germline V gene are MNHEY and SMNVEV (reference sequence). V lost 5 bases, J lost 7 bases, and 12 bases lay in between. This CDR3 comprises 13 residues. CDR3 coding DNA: TGTGCCAGCAGTGCCACCCTCCTTAATGAGCAGTTCTTC. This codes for CASSATLLNEQFF.